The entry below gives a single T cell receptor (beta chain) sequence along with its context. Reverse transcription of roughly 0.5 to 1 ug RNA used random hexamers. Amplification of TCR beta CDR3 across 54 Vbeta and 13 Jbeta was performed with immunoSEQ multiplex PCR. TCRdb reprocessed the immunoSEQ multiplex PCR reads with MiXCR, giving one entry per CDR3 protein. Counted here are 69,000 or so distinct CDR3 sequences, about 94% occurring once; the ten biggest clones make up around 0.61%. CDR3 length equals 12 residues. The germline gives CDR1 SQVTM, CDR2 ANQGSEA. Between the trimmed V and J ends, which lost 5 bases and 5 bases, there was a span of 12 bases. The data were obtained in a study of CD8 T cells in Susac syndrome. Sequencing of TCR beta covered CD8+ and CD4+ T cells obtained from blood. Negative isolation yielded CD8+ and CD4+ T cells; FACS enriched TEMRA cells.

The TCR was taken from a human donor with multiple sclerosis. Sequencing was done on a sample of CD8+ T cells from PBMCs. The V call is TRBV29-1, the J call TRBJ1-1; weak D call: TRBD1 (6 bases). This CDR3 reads CSVSGQGTEAFF. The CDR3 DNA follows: TGCAGCGTTTCCGGTCAGGGGACTGAAGCTTTCTTT.